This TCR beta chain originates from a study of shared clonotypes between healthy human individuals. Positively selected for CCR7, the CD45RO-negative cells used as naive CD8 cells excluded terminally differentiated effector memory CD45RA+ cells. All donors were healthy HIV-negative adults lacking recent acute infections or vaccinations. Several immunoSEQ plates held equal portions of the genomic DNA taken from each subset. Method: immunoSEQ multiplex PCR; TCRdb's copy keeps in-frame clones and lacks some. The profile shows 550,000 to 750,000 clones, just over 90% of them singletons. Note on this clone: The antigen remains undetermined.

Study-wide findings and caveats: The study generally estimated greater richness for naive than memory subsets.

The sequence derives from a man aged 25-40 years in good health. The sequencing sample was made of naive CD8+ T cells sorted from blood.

DNA of the CDR3: TGTGCCAGCAGCTTAGTTGTGAGGACAGGGCCCTACAATGAGCAGTTCTTC. This codes for CASSLVVRTGPYNEQFF. The chain joins TRBV7-9 to TRBJ2-1; 8 bases match TRBD1. The CDR3 has 17 amino acids. Germline trimming cut 1 base from V and 2 bases from J; bases unmatched to any gene: 7. Per germline, CDR1 SEHNR and CDR2 FQNEAQ (reference sequence). Full variable domain (remainder filled in from reference TRBV7-9 and TRBJ2-1): DTGVSQNPRHKITKRGQNVTFRCDPISEHNRLYWYRQTLGQGPEFLTYFQNEAQLEKSRLLSDRFSAERPKGSFSTLEIQRTEQGDSAMYLCASSLVVRTGPYNEQFFGPGTRLTVL.